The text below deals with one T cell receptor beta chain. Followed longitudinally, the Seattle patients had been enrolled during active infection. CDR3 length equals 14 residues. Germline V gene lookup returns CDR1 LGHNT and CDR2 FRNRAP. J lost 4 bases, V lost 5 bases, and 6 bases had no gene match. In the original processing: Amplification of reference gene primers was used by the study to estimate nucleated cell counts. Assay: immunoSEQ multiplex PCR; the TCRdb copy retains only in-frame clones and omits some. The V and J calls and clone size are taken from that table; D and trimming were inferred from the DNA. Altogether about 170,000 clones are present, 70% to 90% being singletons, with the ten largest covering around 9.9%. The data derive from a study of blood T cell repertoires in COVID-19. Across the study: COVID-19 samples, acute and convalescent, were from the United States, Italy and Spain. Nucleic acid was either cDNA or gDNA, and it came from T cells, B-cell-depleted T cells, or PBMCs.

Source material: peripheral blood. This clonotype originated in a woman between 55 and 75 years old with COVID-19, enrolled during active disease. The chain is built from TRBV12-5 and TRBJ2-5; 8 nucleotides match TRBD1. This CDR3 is CASGNGQGPETQYF. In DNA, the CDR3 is TGTGCTAGTGGTAACGGACAGGGACCAGAGACCCAGTACTTC.